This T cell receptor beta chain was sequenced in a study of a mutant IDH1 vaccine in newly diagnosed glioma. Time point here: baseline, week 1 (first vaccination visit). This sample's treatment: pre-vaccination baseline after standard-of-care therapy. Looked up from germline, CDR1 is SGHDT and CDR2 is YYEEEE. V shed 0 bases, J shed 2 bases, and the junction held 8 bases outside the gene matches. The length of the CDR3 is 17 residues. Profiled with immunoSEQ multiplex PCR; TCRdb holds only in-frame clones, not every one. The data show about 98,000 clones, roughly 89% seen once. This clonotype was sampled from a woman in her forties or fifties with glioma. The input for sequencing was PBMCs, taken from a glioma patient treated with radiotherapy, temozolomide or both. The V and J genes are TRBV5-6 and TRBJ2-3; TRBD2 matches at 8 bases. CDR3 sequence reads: CASSLGPGLGFTDTQYF. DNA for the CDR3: TGTGCCAGCAGCTTGGGCCCGGGACTAGGCTTCACAGATACGCAGTATTTT.